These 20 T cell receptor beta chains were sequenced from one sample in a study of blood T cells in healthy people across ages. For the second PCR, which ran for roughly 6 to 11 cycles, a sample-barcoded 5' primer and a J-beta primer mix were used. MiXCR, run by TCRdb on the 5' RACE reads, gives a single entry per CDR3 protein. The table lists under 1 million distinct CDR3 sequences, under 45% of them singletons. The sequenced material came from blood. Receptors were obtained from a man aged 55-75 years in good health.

The CDR3 protein is CSARDGRIQTQYF. For the CDR3, the DNA is TGCAGTGCTAGAGATGGCAGGATACAGACCCAGTACTTC. The chain recombines TRBV20-1 with TRBJ2-5; D is uncertain. In germline, CDR1 is DFQATT, CDR2 SNEGSKA (reference sequence). This CDR3 spans 13 amino acids. V was shortened by 0 bases and J by 6 bases, with 11 bases between the two germline ends.

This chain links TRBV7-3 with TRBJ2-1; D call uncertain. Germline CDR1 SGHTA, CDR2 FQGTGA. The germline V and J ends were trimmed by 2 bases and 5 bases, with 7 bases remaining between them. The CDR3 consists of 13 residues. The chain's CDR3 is CASSLARNNEQFF. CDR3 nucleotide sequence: TGTGCCAGCAGCTTAGCCCGGAACAATGAGCAGTTCTTC.

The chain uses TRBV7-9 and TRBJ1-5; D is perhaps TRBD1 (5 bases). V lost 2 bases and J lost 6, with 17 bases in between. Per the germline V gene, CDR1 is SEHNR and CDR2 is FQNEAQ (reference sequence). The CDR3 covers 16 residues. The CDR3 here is CASSLMGPQGPQPQHF. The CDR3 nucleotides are TGTGCCAGCAGCTTAATGGGACCGCAAGGGCCTCAGCCCCAGCATTTT.

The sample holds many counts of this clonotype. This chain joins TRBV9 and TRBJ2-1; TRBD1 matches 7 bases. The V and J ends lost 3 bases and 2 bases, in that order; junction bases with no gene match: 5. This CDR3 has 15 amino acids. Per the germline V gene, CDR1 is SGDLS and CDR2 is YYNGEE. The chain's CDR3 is CASSGDRAAYNEQFF. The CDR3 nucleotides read TGTGCCAGCAGCGGTGACAGGGCAGCCTACAATGAGCAGTTCTTC.

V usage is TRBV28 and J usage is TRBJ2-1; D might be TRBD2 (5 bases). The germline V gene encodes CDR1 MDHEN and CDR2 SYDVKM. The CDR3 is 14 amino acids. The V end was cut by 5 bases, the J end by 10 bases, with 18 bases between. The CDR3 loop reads CASSVGSGAYEQFF. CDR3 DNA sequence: TGTGCCAGCAGTGTCGGAAGCGGAGCCTACGAGCAGTTCTTC.

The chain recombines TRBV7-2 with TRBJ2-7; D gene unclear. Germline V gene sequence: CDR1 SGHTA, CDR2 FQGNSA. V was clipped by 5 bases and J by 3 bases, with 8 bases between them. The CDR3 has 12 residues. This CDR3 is CASSPYDYEQYF. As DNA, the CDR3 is TGTGCCAGCAGCCCCTACGACTACGAGCAGTACTTC.

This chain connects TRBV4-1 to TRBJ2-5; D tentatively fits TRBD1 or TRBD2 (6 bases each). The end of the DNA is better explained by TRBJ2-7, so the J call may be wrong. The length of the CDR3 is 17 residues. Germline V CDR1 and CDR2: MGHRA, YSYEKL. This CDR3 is CASSQVVRGSGAYEQYF. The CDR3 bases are TGCGCCAGCAGCCAAGTGGTAAGGGGGTCGGGGGCCTACGAGCAGTACTTC.

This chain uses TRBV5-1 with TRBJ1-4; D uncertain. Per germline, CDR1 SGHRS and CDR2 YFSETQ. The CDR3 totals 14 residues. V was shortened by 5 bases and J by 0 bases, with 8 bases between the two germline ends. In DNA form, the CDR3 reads TGCGCCAGCAGTAACGCCGCAACTAATGAAAAACTGTTTTTT. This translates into CASSNAATNEKLFF.

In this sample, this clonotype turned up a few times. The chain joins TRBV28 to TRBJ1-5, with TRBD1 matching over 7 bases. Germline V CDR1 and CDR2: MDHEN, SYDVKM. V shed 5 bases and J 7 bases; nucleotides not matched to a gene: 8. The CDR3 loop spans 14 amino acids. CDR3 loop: CASSRRQGRQPQHF. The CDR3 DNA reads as TGTGCCAGCAGTCGGCGACAGGGTAGGCAGCCCCAGCATTTT.

The CDR3 bases are TGCAGTGCTAGAGACGATCAGCCCCAGCATTTT. Protein sequence: CSARDDQPQHF. The chain combines TRBV20-1 with TRBJ1-5; no firm D call. Germline V gives CDR1 DFQATT, CDR2 SNEGSKA (reference sequence). This CDR3 comprises 11 residues. Trimming cost V 0 bases and J 5 bases, with 2 bases left between them.

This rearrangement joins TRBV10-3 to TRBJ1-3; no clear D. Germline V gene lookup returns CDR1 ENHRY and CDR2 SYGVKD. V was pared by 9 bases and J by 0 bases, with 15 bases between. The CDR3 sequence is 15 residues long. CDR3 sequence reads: CAISGGPSSGNTIYF. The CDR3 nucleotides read TGTGCCATTTCGGGCGGACCGAGCTCTGGAAACACCATATATTTT.

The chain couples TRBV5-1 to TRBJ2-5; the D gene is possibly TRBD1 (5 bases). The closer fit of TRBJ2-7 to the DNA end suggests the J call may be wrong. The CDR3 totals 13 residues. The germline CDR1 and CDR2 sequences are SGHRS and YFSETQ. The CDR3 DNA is TGCGCCAGCAGCCTCGACAGTATCAACGAGCAGTACTTC. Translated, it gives CASSLDSINEQYF.

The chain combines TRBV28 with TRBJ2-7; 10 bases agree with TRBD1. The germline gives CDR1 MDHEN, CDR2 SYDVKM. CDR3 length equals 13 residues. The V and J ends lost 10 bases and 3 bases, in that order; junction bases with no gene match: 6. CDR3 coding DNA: TGTGCCACCCTGGGGGACAGGGGCTACGAGCAGTACTTC. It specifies CATLGDRGYEQYF.

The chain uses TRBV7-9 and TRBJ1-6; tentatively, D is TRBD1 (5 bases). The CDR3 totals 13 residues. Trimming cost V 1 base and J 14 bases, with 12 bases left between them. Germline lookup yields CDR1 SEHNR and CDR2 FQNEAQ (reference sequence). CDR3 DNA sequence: TGTGCCAGCAGCTTAGGCACGGAGGACACCCTCCACTTT. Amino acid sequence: CASSLGTEDTLHF.

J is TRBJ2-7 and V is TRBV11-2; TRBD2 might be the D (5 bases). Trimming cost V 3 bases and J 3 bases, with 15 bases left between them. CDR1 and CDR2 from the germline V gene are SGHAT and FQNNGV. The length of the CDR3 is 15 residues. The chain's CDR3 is CASSFYEGSSYEQYF. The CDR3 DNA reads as TGTGCCAGCAGCTTTTATGAGGGATCGAGCTACGAGCAGTACTTC.

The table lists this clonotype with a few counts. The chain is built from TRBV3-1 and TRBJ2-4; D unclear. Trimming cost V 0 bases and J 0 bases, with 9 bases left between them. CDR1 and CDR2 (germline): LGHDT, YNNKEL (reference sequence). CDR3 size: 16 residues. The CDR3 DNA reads TGTGCCAGCAGCCAAGAACAGTACATAGCCAAAAACATTCAGTACTTC. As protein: CASSQEQYIAKNIQYF.

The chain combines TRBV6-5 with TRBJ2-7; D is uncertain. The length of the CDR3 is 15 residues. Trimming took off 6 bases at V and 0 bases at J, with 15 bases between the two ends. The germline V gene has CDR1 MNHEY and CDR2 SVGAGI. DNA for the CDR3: TGTGCCAGCAGGCGTAGGGCAGAACGCTCCTACGAGCAGTACTTC. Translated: CASRRRAERSYEQYF.

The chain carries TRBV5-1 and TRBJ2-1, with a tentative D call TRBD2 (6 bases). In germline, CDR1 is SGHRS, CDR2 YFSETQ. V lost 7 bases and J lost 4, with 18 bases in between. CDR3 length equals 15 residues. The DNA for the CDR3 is TGCGCCAGCTCGCCCGGGACTGTACTTTACAATGAGCAGTTCTTC. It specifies CASSPGTVLYNEQFF.

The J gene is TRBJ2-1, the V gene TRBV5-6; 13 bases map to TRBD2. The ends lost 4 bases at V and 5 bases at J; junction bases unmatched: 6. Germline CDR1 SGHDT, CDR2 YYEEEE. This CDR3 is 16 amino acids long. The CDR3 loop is CASSRGLAGAHNEQFF. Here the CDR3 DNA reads TGTGCCAGCAGCCGCGGACTAGCGGGGGCACACAATGAGCAGTTCTTC.

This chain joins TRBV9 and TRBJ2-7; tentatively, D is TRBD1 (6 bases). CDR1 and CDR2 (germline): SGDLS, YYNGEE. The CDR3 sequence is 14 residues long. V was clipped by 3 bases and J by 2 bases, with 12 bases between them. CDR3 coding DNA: TGTGCCAGCAGCGGGACAGAGTTTCCCTACGAGCAGTACTTC. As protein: CASSGTEFPYEQYF.